One and the same sample provided the 16 T cell receptor beta chains below, sequenced in a study of OX40 agonist ivuxolimab in advanced cancers. Profiling relied on immunoSEQ multiplex PCR, and the TCRdb table lists in-frame clones only, not all of them. The table records roughly 13,000 clones, under 85% of them present only once. Sequencing used CD4+ or CD8+ T cells sorted from blood, obtained in a trial of the OX40 agonist ivuxolimab. The receptors shown here come from an adult with an advanced solid tumor such as melanoma, head and neck, liver or kidney cancer.

The genes are TRBV27 and TRBJ2-7; D perhaps matches TRBD2 (5 bases). Looked up from germline, CDR1 is MNHEY and CDR2 is SMNVEV (reference sequence). Deletions cut 0 bases from V and 0 bases from J, with 12 bases between. The CDR3 extends over 16 amino acids. This CDR3 reads CASSLSGGLSSYEQYF. CDR3 sequence (DNA): TGTGCCAGCAGTTTATCGGGCGGGCTTAGCTCCTACGAGCAGTACTTC.

By its share, this clone is medium-sized (0.01 to 0.1%). This sequence joins TRBV27 and TRBJ2-2, with 8 bases that match TRBD2. The germline CDR1 and CDR2 sequences are MNHEY and SMNVEV (reference sequence). The CDR3 spans 15 residues. V lost 2 bases, J lost 3 bases, and 2 bases stayed unmatched. Here the CDR3 DNA reads TGTGCCAGCAGTTTAGCGGGAGGTCACACCGGGGAGCTGTTTTTT. Its protein product is CASSLAGGHTGELFF.

This clone was counted between two and nine times. V gene TRBV5-1 combines with J gene TRBJ1-2; 10 nucleotides line up with TRBD1. CDR1 is SGHRS, CDR2 YFSETQ, per germline. V was clipped by 3 bases and J by 7 bases; unmatched bases: 3. The CDR3 is 13 residues long. CDR3 nucleotides: TGCGCCAGCAGCTGGACAGGGGGGCCTGGCTACACCTTC. This codes for CASSWTGGPGYTF. Variable domain in full (rest from reference TRBV5-1 and TRBJ1-2): KAGVTQTPRYLIKTRGQQVTLSCSPISGHRSVSWYQQTPGQGLQFLFEYFSETQRNKGNFPGRFSGRQFSNSRSEMNVSTLELGDSALYLCASSWTGGPGYTFGSGTRLTVV.

The rearrangement links TRBV7-3 to TRBJ2-3; maybe TRBD2 (6 bases). This CDR3 region has 15 residues. Trimming took 0 bases from V and 4 from J, leaving 11 bases between them. CDR1 is SGHTA, CDR2 FQGTGA, per germline. CDR3 DNA: TGTGCCAGCAGCTTAACGTCGGGGGAGTCAGATACGCAGTATTTT. It is translated as CASSLTSGESDTQYF.

The chain links TRBV27 to TRBJ2-7; TRBD2 aligns across 8 bases. Germline-derived CDR1 and CDR2 are MNHEY and SMNVEV (reference sequence). This CDR3 is 13 amino acids long. Trimming took 11 bases from V and 1 from J; bases not matched to a gene: 7. The CDR3 DNA reads TGTGCCTCCCGGACTAGCCATTCCTACGAGCAGTACTTC. This encodes CASRTSHSYEQYF.

The chain carries TRBV5-1 and TRBJ2-2, with TRBD1 identical over 11 bases. CDR3 length: 16 amino acids. With 4 bases clipped from V and 4 bases from J, the junction kept 6 bases outside the gene matches. CDR1 SGHRS and CDR2 YFSETQ come from the germline V gene. The CDR3 region has the DNA TGCGCCAGCAGCCCGGGGGACAGGGGGGTCACCGGGGAGCTGTTTTTT. The encoded protein is CASSPGDRGVTGELFF.

V usage is TRBV5-8 and J usage is TRBJ1-2; no reliable D call. From germline, CDR1 is SGHTS and CDR2 YDEGEE. CDR3 length: 13 amino acids. The ends were cut back, 0 bases at V and 6 bases at J, with 9 bases in the middle. The CDR3 DNA sequence: TGTGCCAGCAGCTTGGTTCCGGTACATGGCTACACCTTC. This encodes CASSLVPVHGYTF.

As concerns this clone: Relative to the germline gene, one junction end is altered; a read error may explain this. DNA for the CDR3: TGTGCCAGCAGCCCCACCGAGACTCGGGAGCTGTTCTTC. Its translation: CASSPTETRELFF. V and J are TRBV9 and TRBJ2-1; possible D gene TRBD2, 6 bases. CDR1 is SGDLS, CDR2 YYNGEE, per germline. This CDR3 has 13 amino acids.

V gene TRBV7-9 combines with J gene TRBJ2-7, with 8 bases lining up with TRBD2. The CDR3 loop spans 16 amino acids. CDR1 and CDR2 (germline): SEHNR, FQNEAQ (reference sequence). Trimming cost V 5 bases and J 2 bases; bases outside gene matches: 11. DNA of the CDR3: TGTGCCAGCAGCGGCGGGGAGCGGGAGTTGCCCTACGAGCAGTACTTC. It yields the protein CASSGGERELPYEQYF.

This clone has just a few counts. The chain uses TRBV14 and TRBJ1-1; no clear D gene. Trimming shortened V by 3 bases and J by 3 bases, and 11 bases separated the two germline ends. The CDR3 is 14 amino acids. Germline V gene data show CDR1 as SGHDN and CDR2 as FVKESK. CDR3: CASSHAEADTEAFF. CDR3 in DNA: TGTGCCAGCAGCCATGCCGAGGCCGACACTGAAGCTTTCTTT.

This clone came up a few times. V usage is TRBV28 and J usage is TRBJ1-2, with TRBD1 matching 9 bases. CDR3 size: 15 residues. The trim removed 7 bases at V and 5 bases at J, leaving 11 bases unmatched. Germline V gives CDR1 MDHEN, CDR2 SYDVKM. The CDR3 region is CASNPGQGEWYGYTF. CDR3 in DNA: TGTGCCAGCAACCCGGGACAGGGAGAATGGTATGGCTACACCTTC.

The genes are TRBV27 and TRBJ1-1; D might be TRBD1 (6 bases). This CDR3 contains 12 residues. V lost 5 bases and J lost 4, with 8 bases in between. CDR1 is MNHEY and CDR2 is SMNVEV in the germline V gene (reference sequence). CDR3 protein: CASSEGGTEAFF. The CDR3 DNA reads as TGTGCCAGCAGTGAAGGGGGCACTGAAGCTTTCTTT.

The chain uses TRBV6-4 and TRBJ1-2, with D maybe TRBD1 (5 bases). The CDR3 has 13 amino acids. The V gene lost 2 bases and the J gene lost 8 bases, with 12 bases spanning the gap. CDR1 is MRHNA, CDR2 SNTAGT, per germline. The CDR3 region has the DNA TGTGCCAGCAGTGACGGGGGTGGTAACGGCTACACCTTC. It encodes CASSDGGGNGYTF.

In DNA form, the CDR3 reads TGTGCCAGCGGAAGCGAGCAGTACTTC. This sequence encodes CASGSEQYF. The J gene is TRBJ2-5, the V gene TRBV6-6; no firm D call. Matching the DNA end better, TRBJ2-7 makes the J call doubtful. Germline V gene lookup returns CDR1 MNHNY and CDR2 SVGAGI (reference sequence). The CDR3 is 9 residues long.

This sequence joins TRBV4-2 and TRBJ1-2; a possible D gene is TRBD1 (5 bases). The germline V gene has CDR1 LGHNA and CDR2 YNFKEQ. This CDR3 spans 14 amino acids. V lost 0 bases and J 8 bases, leaving 13 bases between the germline ends. CDR3 region: CASSQDGTLGGYTF. The CDR3, as DNA: TGTGCCAGCAGCCAAGACGGGACGCTCGGGGGCTACACCTTC.

The chain links TRBV19 to TRBJ2-3, with no clear D. CDR1 and CDR2 from the germline V gene are LNHDA and SQIVND (reference sequence). The CDR3 covers 14 residues. V was pared by 4 bases and J by 0 bases, with 8 bases between. The CDR3 DNA is TGTGCCAGTAGTACGCGAATGAGCACAGATACGCAGTATTTT. It encodes CASSTRMSTDTQYF.